The next 13 T cell receptor beta chains were all read from a single sample in a study of T cells in localized non-small cell lung cancer. Sequencing used immunoSEQ multiplex PCR; TCRdb keeps in-frame clones, though not all of them. This sample has about 55,000 clones; approximately 80% occur once, and the top ten carry approximately 17%. The sample here was peripheral blood mononuclear cells, taken before any cancer treatment. The receptors here all came from a man aged 40-75 years with stage III lung adenocarcinoma.

The rearrangement links TRBV7-3 to TRBJ2-2; D is unclear. V was cut by 0 bases and J by 6 bases, with 8 bases left in between. CDR1 and CDR2 (germline): SGHTA, FQGTGA. The CDR3 spans 14 residues. DNA of the CDR3: TGTGCCAGCAGCTTAACGTTGGGGTCCGGGGAGCTGTTTTTT. Translated: CASSLTLGSGELFF.

CDR3 region: CASSLSTGSVREQYF. The CDR3 region has the DNA TGTGCCAGCAGCCTATCTACAGGGTCAGTACGGGAGCAGTACTTC. The V gene is TRBV9, the J gene TRBJ2-7; D is perhaps TRBD1 (6 bases). Germline V gene data show CDR1 as SGDLS and CDR2 as YYNGEE. Trimming took off 4 bases at V and 7 bases at J, with 21 bases between the two ends. The CDR3 length is 15 residues.

The count of this clone is one. The chain employs TRBV9 and TRBJ2-1; D perhaps matches TRBD2 (6 bases). CDR3 length: 16 residues. V lost 1 base and J lost 6, with 17 bases in between. Germline CDR1 is SGDLS and CDR2 is YYNGEE. CDR3 DNA: TGTGCCAGCAGCGTAAGGCTAGCGATTCCTGGCAATGAGCAGTTCTTC. Encoded protein: CASSVRLAIPGNEQFF.

The chain employs TRBV7-9 and TRBJ2-7; D may correspond to TRBD1 or TRBD2 (5 bases each). Germline V gene lookup returns CDR1 SEHNR and CDR2 FQNEAQ (reference sequence). There are 14 residues in the CDR3. Trimming removed 1 base at V and 6 bases at J, with 13 bases between. CDR3 protein: CASSLDGDGGEQYF. The CDR3 bases are TGTGCCAGCAGCTTAGACGGGGATGGGGGCGAGCAGTACTTC.

This clone was counted a few times. The chain combines TRBV7-9 with TRBJ1-1; maybe TRBD1 (5 bases). The CDR3 runs 16 residues. Trimming pared 5 bases from V and 0 bases from J, leaving 16 bases between. Germline CDR1 reads SEHNR; CDR2 reads FQNEAQ (reference sequence). CDR3 in DNA: TGTGCCAGCAGCCAACAGGCGGGGGTTATGAACACTGAAGCTTTCTTT. Residues: CASSQQAGVMNTEAFF. The entire variable domain, with the rest obtained from reference TRBV7-9 and TRBJ1-1, is as follows: DTGVSQNPRHKITKRGQNVTFRCDPISEHNRLYWYRQTLGQGPEFLTYFQNEAQLEKSRLLSDRFSAERPKGSFSTLEIQRTEQGDSAMYLCASSQQAGVMNTEAFFGQGTRLTVV.

The chain has TRBV7-2 and TRBJ1-2, with a weak D call TRBD1 (5 bases). The CDR3 totals 13 residues. CDR1 is SGHTA and CDR2 is FQGNSA in the germline V gene. V lost 4 bases and J 4 bases, leaving 10 bases between the germline ends. CDR3 sequence: CASSSVRAYGYTF. In DNA, the CDR3 is TGTGCCAGCAGCTCCGTCAGGGCCTATGGCTACACCTTC.

This clone was detected a few times. The rearrangement joins TRBV30 to TRBJ2-1; D not resolved. Germline-derived CDR1 and CDR2 are GTSNPN and SVGIG (reference sequence). The V gene lost 5 bases and the J gene lost 9 bases, with 23 bases spanning the gap. The CDR3 is 15 amino acids. The CDR3 loop reads CAWEAGGVGVGEQFF. As DNA, the CDR3 is TGTGCCTGGGAGGCCGGCGGAGTTGGGGTGGGTGAGCAGTTCTTC.

The chain uses TRBV30 and TRBJ2-1; perhaps TRBD1 as D (6 bases). The V gene's germline CDR1 is GTSNPN and CDR2 SVGIG (reference sequence). V was clipped by 4 bases and J by 6 bases, with 16 bases between them. This CDR3 region has 14 residues. CDR3 sequence: CAWNPGVGFNEQFF. For the CDR3, the DNA is TGTGCCTGGAACCCAGGGGTGGGGTTCAATGAGCAGTTCTTC. Supplemented by reference TRBV30 and TRBJ2-1, the full variable domain reads SQTIHQWPATLVQPVGSPLSLECTVEGTSNPNLYWYRQAAGRGLQLLFYSVGIGQISSEVPQNLSASRPQDRQFILSSKKLLLSDSGFYLCAWNPGVGFNEQFFGPGTRLTVL.

The chain carries TRBV5-5 and TRBJ1-2; a weak D match, TRBD1 (5 bases). V was pared by 0 bases and J by 6 bases, with 15 bases between. This CDR3 is built from 15 residues. The V gene's germline CDR1 is SGHKS and CDR2 YYEKEE (reference sequence). The CDR3 region has the DNA TGTGCCAGCAGCTTGGATGGGACCGCCCACGATGGCTACACCTTC. Amino acids: CASSLDGTAHDGYTF.

The J gene is TRBJ2-1, the V gene TRBV6-1, with TRBD2 as a possible D gene (6 bases). The germline CDR1 and CDR2 sequences are MNHNS and SASEGT. The CDR3 runs to 13 residues. Trimming took off 0 bases at V and 9 bases at J, with 9 bases between the two ends. CDR3 sequence: CASSEAGLSEQFF. In DNA form, the CDR3 reads TGTGCCAGCAGTGAAGCAGGACTATCTGAGCAGTTCTTC.

This clone was seen a few times. This chain joins TRBV7-3 and TRBJ1-6; D remains ambiguous. Germline CDR1 reads SGHTA; CDR2 reads FQGTGA. The V gene lost 2 bases and the J gene lost 6 bases, with 11 bases spanning the gap. CDR3 length: 15 amino acids. The CDR3 DNA reads as TGTGCCAGCAGCTTATTTGGGGATAGTAATTCACCCCTCCACTTT. Translation gives CASSLFGDSNSPLHF.

The chain uses TRBV5-5 and TRBJ1-1; a possible D gene is TRBD1 (5 bases). This CDR3 comprises 17 residues. V gave up 2 bases and J gave up 1 base, with 18 bases separating them. Germline values: CDR1 SGHKS, CDR2 YYEKEE (reference sequence). The CDR3 is CASSFEPYRLQNTEAFF. CDR3 sequence (DNA): TGTGCCAGCAGCTTCGAGCCTTACAGGTTACAGAACACTGAAGCTTTCTTT.

The chain joins TRBV25-1 to TRBJ1-4; D not certain. The CDR3 spans 12 residues. Germline CDR1 is MGHDK and CDR2 is SYGVNS. V dropped 4 bases and J dropped 10 bases, with 10 bases sitting between them. The CDR3 region is CASSASYGKLFF. The CDR3 DNA sequence: TGTGCCAGCAGTGCTTCCTACGGAAAACTGTTTTTT.